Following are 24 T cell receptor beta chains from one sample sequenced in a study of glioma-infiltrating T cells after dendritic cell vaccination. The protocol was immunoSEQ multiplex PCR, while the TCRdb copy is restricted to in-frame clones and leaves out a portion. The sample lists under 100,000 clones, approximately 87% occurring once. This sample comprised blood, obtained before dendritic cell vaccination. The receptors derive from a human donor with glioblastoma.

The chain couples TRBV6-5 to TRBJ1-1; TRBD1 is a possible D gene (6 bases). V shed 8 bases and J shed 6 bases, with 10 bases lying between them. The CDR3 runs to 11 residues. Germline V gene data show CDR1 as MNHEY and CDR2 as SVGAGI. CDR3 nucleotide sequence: TGTGCCAGCTCTAAGGGGGCTGAAGCTTTCTTT. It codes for CASSKGAEAFF.

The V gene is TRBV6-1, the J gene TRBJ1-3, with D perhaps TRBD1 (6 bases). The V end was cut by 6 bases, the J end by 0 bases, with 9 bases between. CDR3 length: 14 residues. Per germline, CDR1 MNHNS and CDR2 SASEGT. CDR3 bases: TGTGCCAGCAGGACGGACAGCTCTGGAAACACCATATATTTT. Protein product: CASRTDSSGNTIYF.

CDR3 bases: TGTGCCAGCAGTTTGATAGGGTCTAGCGATGGCTACACCTTC. It specifies CASSLIGSSDGYTF. The chain carries TRBV27 and TRBJ1-2, with unresolved D. Germline CDR1 reads MNHEY; CDR2 reads SMNVEV (reference sequence). Trimming left V 3 bases short and J 6 bases short, with 14 bases between. The CDR3 contains 14 residues.

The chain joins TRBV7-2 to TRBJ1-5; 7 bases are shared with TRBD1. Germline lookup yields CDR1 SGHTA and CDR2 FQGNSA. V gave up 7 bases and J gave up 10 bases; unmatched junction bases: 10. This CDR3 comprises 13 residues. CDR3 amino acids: CASTPRWDSPQHF. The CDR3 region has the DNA TGTGCCAGCACCCCGCGGTGGGACAGCCCCCAGCATTTT.

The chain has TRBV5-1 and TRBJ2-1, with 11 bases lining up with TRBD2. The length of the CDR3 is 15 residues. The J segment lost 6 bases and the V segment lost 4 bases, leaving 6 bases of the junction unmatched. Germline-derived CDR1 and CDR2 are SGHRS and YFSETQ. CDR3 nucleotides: TGCGCCAGCAGCGTAGCGGGGGGGCCCCCCAATGAGCAGTTCTTC. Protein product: CASSVAGGPPNEQFF.

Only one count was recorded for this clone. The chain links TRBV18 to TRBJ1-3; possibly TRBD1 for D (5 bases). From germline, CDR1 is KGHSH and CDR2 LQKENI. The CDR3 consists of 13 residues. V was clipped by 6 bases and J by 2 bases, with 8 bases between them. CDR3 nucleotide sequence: TGTGCCAGCTCGGAGACAGCTGGAAACACCATATATTTT. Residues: CASSETAGNTIYF.

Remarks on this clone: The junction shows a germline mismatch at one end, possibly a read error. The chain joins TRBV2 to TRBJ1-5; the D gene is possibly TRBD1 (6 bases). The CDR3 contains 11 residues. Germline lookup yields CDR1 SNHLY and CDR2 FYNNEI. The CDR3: CASSASGQLRF. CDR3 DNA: TGTGCCAGCAGTGCTTCCGGACAGCTTCGTTTT.

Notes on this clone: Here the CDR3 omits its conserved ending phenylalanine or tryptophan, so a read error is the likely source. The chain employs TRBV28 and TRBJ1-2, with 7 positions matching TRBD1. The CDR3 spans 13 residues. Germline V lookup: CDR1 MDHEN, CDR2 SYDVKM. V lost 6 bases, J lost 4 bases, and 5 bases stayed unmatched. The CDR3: CASSQGTVYGYTL. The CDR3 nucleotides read TGTGCCAGCAGCCAGGGGACAGTCTATGGCTACACCCTC.

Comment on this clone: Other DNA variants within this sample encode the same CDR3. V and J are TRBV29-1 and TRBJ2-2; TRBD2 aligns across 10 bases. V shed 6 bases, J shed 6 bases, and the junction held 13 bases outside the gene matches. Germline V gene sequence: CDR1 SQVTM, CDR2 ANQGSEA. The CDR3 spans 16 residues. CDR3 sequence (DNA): TGCAGCGTCCTAGAATTAAGCGGGGGGGTCTCCGGGGAGCTGTTTTTT. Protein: CSVLELSGGVSGELFF.

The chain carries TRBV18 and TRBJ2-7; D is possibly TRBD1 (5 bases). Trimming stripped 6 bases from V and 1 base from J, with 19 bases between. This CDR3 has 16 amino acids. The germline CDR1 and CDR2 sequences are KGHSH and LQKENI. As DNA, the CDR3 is TGTGCCAGCTCCCTCAAGGGGCCCACTACTTCCTACGAGCAGTACTTC. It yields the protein CASSLKGPTTSYEQYF.

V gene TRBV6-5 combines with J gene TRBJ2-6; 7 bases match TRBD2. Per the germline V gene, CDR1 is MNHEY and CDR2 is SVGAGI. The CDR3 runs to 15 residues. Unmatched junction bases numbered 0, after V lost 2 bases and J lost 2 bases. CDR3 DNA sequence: TGTGCCAGCAGTTACGGGGGGGCTGGGGCCAACGTCCTGACTTTC. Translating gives CASSYGGAGANVLTF.

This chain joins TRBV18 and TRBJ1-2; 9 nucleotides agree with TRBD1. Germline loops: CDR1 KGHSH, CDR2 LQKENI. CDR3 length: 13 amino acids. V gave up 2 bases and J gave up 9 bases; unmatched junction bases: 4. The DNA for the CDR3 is TGTGCCAGCTCACCAGGGACAGGGTCAAGCTACACCTTC. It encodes CASSPGTGSSYTF.

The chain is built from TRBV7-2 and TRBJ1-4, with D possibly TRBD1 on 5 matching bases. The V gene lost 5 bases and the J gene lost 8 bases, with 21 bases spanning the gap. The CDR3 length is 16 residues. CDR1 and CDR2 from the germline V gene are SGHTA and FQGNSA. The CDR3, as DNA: TGTGCCAGCAGCCTGGACACGGACAACCCCTGGGAAAAACTGTTTTTT. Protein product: CASSLDTDNPWEKLFF.

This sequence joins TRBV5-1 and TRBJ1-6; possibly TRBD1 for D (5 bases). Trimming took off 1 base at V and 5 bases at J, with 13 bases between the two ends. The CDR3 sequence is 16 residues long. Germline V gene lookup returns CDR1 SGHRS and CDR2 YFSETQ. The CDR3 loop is CASSLSRGGNNSPLHF. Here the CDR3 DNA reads TGCGCCAGCAGCTTGAGCCGGGGGGGGAATAATTCACCCCTCCACTTT.

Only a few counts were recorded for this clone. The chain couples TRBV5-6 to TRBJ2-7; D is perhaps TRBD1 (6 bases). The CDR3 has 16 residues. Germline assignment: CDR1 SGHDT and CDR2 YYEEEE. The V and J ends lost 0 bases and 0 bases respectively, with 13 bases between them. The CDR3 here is CASSLAGGPPSYEQYF. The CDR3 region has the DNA TGTGCCAGCAGCTTGGCTGGGGGCCCGCCCTCCTACGAGCAGTACTTC. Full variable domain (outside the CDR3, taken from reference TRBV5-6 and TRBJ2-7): DAGVTQSPTHLIKTRGQQVTLRCSPKSGHDTVSWYQQALGQGPQFIFQYYEEEERQRGNFPDRFSGHQFPNYSSELNVNALLLGDSALYLCASSLAGGPPSYEQYFGPGTRLTVT.

As DNA, the CDR3 is TGTGCCTGGAGTGTATTCAGCAATGAGCAGTTCTTC. As protein: CAWSVFSNEQFF. This sequence joins TRBV30 and TRBJ2-1, with D unclear. This CDR3 is 12 amino acids long. Germline loops: CDR1 GTSNPN, CDR2 SVGIG (reference sequence). V was shortened by 0 bases and J by 6 bases, with 6 bases between the two germline ends.

The CDR3 nucleotides read TGTGCCAGCAGCAAAGAGACAGGGAAAGGCTACACCTTC. Translating gives CASSKETGKGYTF. This chain connects TRBV9 to TRBJ1-2, with 7 nucleotides matching TRBD1. The V gene's germline CDR1 is SGDLS and CDR2 YYNGEE. The J segment lost 8 bases and the V segment lost 4 bases, leaving 8 bases of the junction unmatched. There are 13 residues in the CDR3.

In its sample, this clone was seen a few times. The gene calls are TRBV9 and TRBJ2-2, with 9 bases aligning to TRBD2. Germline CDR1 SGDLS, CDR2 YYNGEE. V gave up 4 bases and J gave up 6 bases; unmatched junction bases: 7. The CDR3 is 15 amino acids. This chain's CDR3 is CASSRTSEPSGELFF. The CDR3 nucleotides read TGTGCCAGCAGCAGGACTAGCGAGCCGTCCGGGGAGCTGTTTTTT.

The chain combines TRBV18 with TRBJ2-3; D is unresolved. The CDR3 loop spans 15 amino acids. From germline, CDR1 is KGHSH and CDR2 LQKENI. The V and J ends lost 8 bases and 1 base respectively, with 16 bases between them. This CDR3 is CASLRPGGRTDTQYF. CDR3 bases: TGTGCCAGCCTCCGTCCCGGCGGCCGCACAGATACGCAGTATTTT.

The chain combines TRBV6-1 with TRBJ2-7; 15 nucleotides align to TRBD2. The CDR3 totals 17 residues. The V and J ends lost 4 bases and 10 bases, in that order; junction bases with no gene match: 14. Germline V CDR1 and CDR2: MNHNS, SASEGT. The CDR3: CASSGPSRTSGGAEQYF. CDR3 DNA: TGTGCCAGCAGTGGCCCCTCTCGGACTAGCGGGGGGGCCGAACAGTACTTC.

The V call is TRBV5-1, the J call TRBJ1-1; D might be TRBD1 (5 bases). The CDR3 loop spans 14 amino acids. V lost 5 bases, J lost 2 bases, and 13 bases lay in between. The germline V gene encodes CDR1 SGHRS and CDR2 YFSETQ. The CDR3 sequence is CASRLSGLNTEAFF. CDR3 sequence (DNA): TGCGCCAGCAGGCTCTCGGGACTTAACACTGAAGCTTTCTTT.

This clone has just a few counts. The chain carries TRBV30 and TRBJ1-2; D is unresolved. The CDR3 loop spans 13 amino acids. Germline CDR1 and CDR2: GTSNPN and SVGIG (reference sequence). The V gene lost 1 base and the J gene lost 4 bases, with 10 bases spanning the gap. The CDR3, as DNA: TGTGCCTGGAGTGCGGGGTGGGGCTATGGCTACACCTTC. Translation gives CAWSAGWGYGYTF.

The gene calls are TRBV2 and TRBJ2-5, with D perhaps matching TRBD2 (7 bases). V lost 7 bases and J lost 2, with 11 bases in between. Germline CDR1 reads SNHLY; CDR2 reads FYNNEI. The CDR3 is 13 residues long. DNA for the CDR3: TGTGCCAGCACCGAGGGGGGGCAAGAGACCCAGTACTTC. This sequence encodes CASTEGGQETQYF.

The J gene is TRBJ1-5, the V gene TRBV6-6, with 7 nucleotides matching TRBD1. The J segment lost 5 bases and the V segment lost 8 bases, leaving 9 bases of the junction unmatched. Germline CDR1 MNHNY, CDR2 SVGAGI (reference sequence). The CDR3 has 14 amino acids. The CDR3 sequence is CASESRTGHQPQHF. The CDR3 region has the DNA TGTGCCAGCGAATCCAGGACAGGTCATCAGCCCCAGCATTTT.